The 12 T cell receptor beta chains reported below all come from one sample, sequenced in a study of T cells expressing NK-cell markers. TCRdb reprocessed the 5' RACE reads, with one entry per CDR3 protein and no DNA. The sample yields roughly 420,000 distinct CDR3 sequences, of which the top ten take up roughly 8%. Source material: blood T cells: a sorted CD56 or NKG2C T cell subset, CD4+ or CD8+ T cells, or bulk PBMC T cells (not recorded which). The receptors stem from a woman aged 18 to 75 in good health.

The gene calls are TRBV20-1 and TRBJ2-7; the TRBD2 assignment by TCRdb is unverifiable without DNA. CDR1 is DFQATT and CDR2 is SNEGSKA in the germline V gene (reference sequence). CDR3 size: 14 residues. The CDR3 loop reads CSAPKQLAGDEQYF.

The chain employs TRBV11-2 and TRBJ1-1; TCRdb's D call, TRBD1, is unchecked because there is no DNA. The CDR3 covers 16 residues. CDR1 SGHAT and CDR2 FQNNGV come from the germline V gene. CDR3 amino acids: CASSLARLQRDTEAFF.

The chain is built from TRBV7-9 and TRBJ2-2; the TRBD1 assignment by TCRdb is unverifiable without DNA. The CDR3 extends over 16 amino acids. Germline-derived CDR1 and CDR2 are SEHNR and FQNEAQ (reference sequence). CDR3: CASSLAGQGNTGELFF.

The V call is TRBV12-3 or TRBV12-4, the J call TRBJ1-3; without DNA, the TCRdb call of TRBD1 cannot be checked. The CDR3 has 17 residues. CDR3 region: CASSHRTGLFSGNTIYF.

This sequence joins TRBV7-9 and TRBJ2-4; TCRdb's assignment of TRBD2 cannot be checked, as there is no DNA. This CDR3 comprises 12 residues. Germline loops: CDR1 SEHNR, CDR2 FQNEAQ (reference sequence). This CDR3 reads CASVGELGIQYF.

The chain carries TRBV27 and TRBJ2-7; TCRdb names TRBD1, which stays unverified in the absence of DNA. Germline V CDR1 and CDR2: MNHEY, SMNVEV (reference sequence). The CDR3 consists of 15 residues. CDR3 in amino acids: CASNPGAGFNYEQYF.

This chain connects TRBV19 to TRBJ1-2. Germline assignment: CDR1 LNHDA and CDR2 SQIVND (reference sequence). The CDR3 contains 14 residues. The CDR3 reads CASSSSRANYGYTF.

The V call is TRBV28, the J call TRBJ2-7; lacking DNA, the TRBD2 call made by TCRdb goes unchecked. From germline, CDR1 is MDHEN and CDR2 SYDVKM. This CDR3 spans 15 amino acids. CDR3: CASGRSGVISYEQYF.

The CDR3 region is CASSGKDRVYEQYF. The V gene is TRBV5-1, the J gene TRBJ2-7; TCRdb's D call, TRBD1, is unchecked because there is no DNA. There are 14 residues in the CDR3. Germline V CDR1 and CDR2: SGHRS, YFSETQ.

V gene TRBV29-1 combines with J gene TRBJ2-5; checking the TCRdb D call of TRBD1 is not possible without DNA. This CDR3 has 12 residues. The germline V gene encodes CDR1 SQVTM and CDR2 ANQGSEA. CDR3 loop: CSVEDRGATQYF. Variable domain in full (rest from reference TRBV29-1 and TRBJ2-5): SAVISQKPSRDICQRGTSLTIQCQVDSQVTMMFWYRQQPGQSLTLIATANQGSEATYESGFVIDKFPISRPNLTFSTLTVSNMSPEDSSIYLCSVEDRGATQYFGPGTRLLVL.

This chain connects TRBV29-1 to TRBJ2-4; TCRdb's D call of TRBD1 is untestable without DNA. The CDR3 is 13 residues long. Germline CDR1 and CDR2: SQVTM and ANQGSEA. The CDR3 here is CSVDGNGGNIQYF.

The chain carries TRBV7-9 and TRBJ1-5. The germline V gene has CDR1 SEHNR and CDR2 FQNEAQ (reference sequence). This CDR3 has 13 residues. The chain's CDR3 is CAPSPRSNQPQHF.